The table lists the clone carrying this T cell receptor beta chain with a few counts. The antigen remains unidentified. The time point denotes: week 35, safety follow-up. Each dose delivered 300 ug of mutant IDH1 20-mer peptide subcutaneously with imiquimod. The CDR3 is 12 amino acids. The germline V and J ends were trimmed by 0 bases and 6 bases, with 3 bases remaining between them. Germline loops: CDR1 MNHNY, CDR2 SVGAGI (reference sequence). Sequencing was performed with immunoSEQ multiplex PCR; in TCRdb, only in-frame clones are kept and a portion is missing. The sample has tens of thousands of clones, roughly 84% seen once. The data derive from a study of a mutant IDH1 vaccine in newly diagnosed glioma. Study summary: Vaccines were first given 4-6 weeks after radiotherapy alone, or with temozolomide cycles.

Overall study findings and caveats: Vaccine-induced immune responses occurred in approximately 93% of patients.

The starting material was PBMCs, obtained from a glioma patient whose treatment included an IDH1 peptide vaccine. J is TRBJ1-5 and V is TRBV6-6; the D is unclear. The sequence was collected from a woman under 30 with glioma. The CDR3 region has the DNA TGTGCCAGCAGTTACTCGACTCAGCCCCAGCATTTT. Translated, it gives CASSYSTQPQHF.